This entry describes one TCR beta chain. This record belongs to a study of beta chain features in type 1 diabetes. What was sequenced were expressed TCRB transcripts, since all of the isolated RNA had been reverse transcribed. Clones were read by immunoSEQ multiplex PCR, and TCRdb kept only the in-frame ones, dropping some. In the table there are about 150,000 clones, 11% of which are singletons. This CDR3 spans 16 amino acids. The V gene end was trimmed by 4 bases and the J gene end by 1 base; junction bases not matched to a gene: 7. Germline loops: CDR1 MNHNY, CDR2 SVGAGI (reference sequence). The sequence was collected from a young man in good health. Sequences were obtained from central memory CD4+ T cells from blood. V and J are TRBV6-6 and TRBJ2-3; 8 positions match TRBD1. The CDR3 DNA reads TGTGCCAGCAGTTTTGGACAGGGTAGGGGCACAGATACGCAGTATTTT. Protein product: CASSFGQGRGTDTQYF.